This is a list of T cell receptor beta chains from one sample in a study of post-analysis software for immune sequencing data. TCRdb called the PCR reads again in MiXCR, with one record for every CDR3 protein. The sample has about 160,000 distinct CDR3 sequences; approximately 35% are singletons. The sample in question was blood, obtained after autologous hematopoietic stem cell transplantation. The receptors here all came from a girl between 5 and 17 years old with multiple sclerosis. Each CDR3 is given without its conserved first and last residue. Each record gives: V gene, J gene, CDR3 length, CDR3 protein.

V: TRBV5-1
J: TRBJ2-3
length: 15
CDR3: ASSFWTSGRGQDTQY

V: TRBV28
J: TRBJ1-1
length: 12
CDR3: ASSADRVNTEAF

V: TRBV29-1
J: TRBJ2-7
length: 10
CDR3: SVVRGGYEQY

V: TRBV10-3
J: TRBJ1-5
length: 12
CDR3: AISESTGNQPQH

V: TRBV15
J: TRBJ2-5
length: 10
CDR3: ATSSDGGTQY

V: TRBV29-1
J: TRBJ2-3
length: 11
CDR3: SAVGGGADTQY

V: TRBV6-1
J: TRBJ2-3
length: 11
CDR3: ASSVGPFDTQY

V: TRBV28
J: TRBJ1-5
length: 12
CDR3: ASSKGGGNQPQH

V: TRBV14
J: TRBJ1-2
length: 12
CDR3: ASSQGRTNYGYT

V: TRBV24-1
J: TRBJ2-2
length: 12
CDR3: ATSLPWGTGELF

V: TRBV29-1
J: TRBJ1-2
length: 11
CDR3: SVAGAGSYGYT

V: TRBV5-6
J: TRBJ2-1
length: 13
CDR3: ASSLGLAGGVEQF

V: TRBV6-5
J: TRBJ2-1
length: 13
CDR3: ASSWSGRPYNEQF

V: TRBV7-9
J: TRBJ2-4
length: 16
CDR3: ASSSGQGVLREKNIQY

V: TRBV4-1
J: TRBJ2-5
length: 15
CDR3: ASSPPGRGPYEETQY

V: TRBV9
J: TRBJ2-5
length: 15
CDR3: ASSVERTAGGMETQY

V: TRBV4-1
J: TRBJ2-3
length: 13
CDR3: ASSQDGLPTDTQY

V: TRBV3-1
J: TRBJ2-2
length: 16
CDR3: AGSPLSSGRAYAGERF

V: TRBV29-1
J: TRBJ2-5
length: 15
CDR3: SVEVSLAGPFQETQY

V: TRBV5-1
J: TRBJ2-3
length: 9
CDR3: TSSQMGTQY

V: TRBV30
J: TRBJ2-3
length: 14
CDR3: AWRRTQPTSTDTQY

V: TRBV20-1
J: TRBJ2-1
length: 13
CDR3: SASRTSGVYNEQF

V: TRBV5-1
J: TRBJ2-4
length: 13
CDR3: ASSVFRDRGNIQY

V: TRBV11-2
J: TRBJ2-5
length: 16
CDR3: ASSLKLAGGIKGETQY

V: TRBV6-6
J: TRBJ1-5
length: 12
CDR3: ASRPLGGVQPQH

V: TRBV4-3
J: TRBJ2-7
length: 14
CDR3: ASSQAYRFRNYEQY

V: TRBV24-1
J: TRBJ2-5
length: 12
CDR3: ATSDTGDQETQY

V: TRBV29-1
J: TRBJ1-1
length: 9
CDR3: SVSANTEAF

V: TRBV5-1
J: TRBJ2-1
length: 11
CDR3: ASRGLAGDEQF

V: TRBV7-9
J: TRBJ2-1
length: 14
CDR3: ASRPLAVHPPYEQF

V: TRBV29-1
J: TRBJ1-4
length: 10
CDR3: SVEEQRGKLF

V: TRBV6-5
J: TRBJ2-5
length: 11
CDR3: ASSYEPQETQY

V: TRBV9
J: TRBJ2-3
length: 13
CDR3: ASSVEVGNTDTQY

V: TRBV3-1
J: TRBJ1-2
length: 10
CDR3: ASSRLQGGYT

V: TRBV20-1
J: TRBJ2-1
length: 13
CDR3: SAHYSSSPYNEQF

V: TRBV6-4
J: TRBJ2-3
length: 13
CDR3: ASSDGGRETDTQY

V: TRBV6-2/TRBV6-3
J: TRBJ1-5
length: 14
CDR3: ASSYRGTGGTQPQH

V: TRBV20-1
J: TRBJ2-7
length: 13
CDR3: SARKGVGRKDEQY